This TCR beta chain emerged from a study of T cell responses to AZD1222 COVID-19 vaccine (dated by TCRdb to the early 2020s). Study-wide context: A total of 233 trial participants underwent TCR sequencing, of whom 200 to 220 received two doses of AZD1222 and about 25 received two doses of the MenACWY control vaccine. Trial participants were enrolled by age into subgroups of 18-55, 56-69 and 70-plus years, and roughly 160, 29 and 62 TCR-sequenced participants, respectively, were included in these subgroups.

The CDR3 regions of human TCRbeta chains were analyzed by immunosequencing. As for the original processing: Repertoire TCRs were checked for matches against a reference library of SARS-CoV-2-specific TCRs that had been generated using the MIRA antigen-specificity platform. Breadth was defined as the fraction of unique TCRs that were SARS-CoV-2-associated, and depth was defined as the fraction of total T cells that were SARS-CoV-2-associated. Using the MIRA data, each spike-specific TCR was mapped to the spike region that the TCR reacts to and placed in a CD4 or CD8 class. Log10-transformed breadth and depth values were compared by one-way ANOVA with Sidak's multiple comparisons tests. This immuneACCESS table, as held by TCRdb, lists in-frame sequences with V and J called but not all clones. Of the missing ones, under half trace to an unresolved V gene in checked studies; the others have no known cause. For V, J and clone size, that table is used; D and trimming come from the DNA. Within this sample are some 180,000 clones, with about 93% of them counted one time only. Approximately 0.98% of the sample is held by the ten biggest clonotypes.

With regard to this clone: The clone's antigen remains unknown. Per-nucleotide qualities are absent, and no much larger clonotype sits a single base away.

The sample's time point label, in plain terms: about 28 days (+/-7) after the second vaccine dose. The treatment or condition label of this sample denotes: meningococcal conjugate vaccine given as trial control. Vaccinee samples were obtained from the UK trials COV001 and COV002, which included a single-blind randomized controlled phase 2/3 trial of AZD1222 (ChAdOx1 nCoV-19) in healthy adults. For TCRbeta chain sequencing, PBMC samples were collected from trial participants at day 0 and at day 28 after the second dose. The paper as a whole reports these results and caveats: Because no day 14 peak-response samples were available, the repertoires could be characterized only after the peak T cell response. Spike-specific TCR breadth and depth rose significantly after two AZD1222 doses compared with day 0 and with MenACWY recipients. Conclusions about previously exposed vaccinees are limited because only five to seven AZD1222 recipients were SARS-CoV-2 seropositive at baseline. Reportedly, almost half of the unique spike-specific TCRs recognized epitopes lying outside the regions that are mutated in the B.1.351 and B.1.1.7 variants. The whole spike protein was spanned by vaccine-associated CD4 TCRs, and dominant responses were seen in regions 160-218 and 743-854. Most participants were white British and females outnumbered males, and the authors suggested that clonal diversity may have been underestimated. In the small 56-69-year group, the increase in depth fell short of significance, most likely because of low power.

There are 15 amino acids in the CDR3, from cysteine to phenylalanine inclusive. Only the CDR3 part of the read is kept: 45 bases, read in frame from the first base. V is cut by 0 bases and J by 8 bases, and the space between the germline ends is 14 bases. Reading the germline V gene gives CDR1 SGHRS and CDR2 YFSETQ. The chain links TRBV5-1 with TRBJ1-4; too little of a D gene remains to name it. The clonotype was recovered from an adult who received the MenACWY meningococcal vaccine as a control. This material consisted of peripheral blood, taken 28 days after the second dose of the MenACWY control vaccine. CDR3 reads: CASSLGSGYWEKLFF. The nucleotide sequence is TGCGCCAGCAGCTTGGGCTCAGGTTACTGGGAAAAACTGTTTTTT.